This TCR beta chain is drawn from a study of cytomegalovirus exposure and HLA in healthy donors. Study-wide results and caveats: Follow-up analysis seemed to connect common viral pathogens with several of the most significant clusters identified. V segments that were indistinguishable, TRBV6-2 and TRBV6-3 among them, were omitted from analysis.

Turning to this clone: As yet, its antigen is unknown.

Primers included in the PCR were 60 Vbeta and 13 Jbeta primers. The assay was immunoSEQ multiplex PCR, and TCRdb's table has in-frame clones only and misses some. There are 150,000 to 200,000 clones in the sample; around 81% occur only once, and over 0.95% lies in the top ten. The CDR3 consists of 13 residues. CDR1 and CDR2 (germline): LNHDA, SQIVND (reference sequence). The ends were cut back, 8 bases at V and 7 bases at J, with 18 bases in the middle. The V call is TRBV19, the J call TRBJ2-7; TRBD2 might be the D (6 bases). The sequenced sample was PBMCs. The clonotype originates from a woman between 35 and 50 years old in good health and CMV-seronegative. The CDR3 region is CASSPSGRVEQYF. CDR3 nucleotides: TGTGCCAGTTCACCCTCCGGGAGAGTTGAGCAGTACTTC. The full variable domain, with the rest looked up from reference TRBV19 and TRBJ2-7, is DGGITQSPKYLFRKEGQNVTLSCEQNLNHDAMYWYRQDPGQGLRLIYYSQIVNDFQKGDIAEGYSVSREKKESFPLTVTSAQKNPTAFYLCASSPSGRVEQYFGPGTRLTVT.